The clone carrying this T cell receptor (beta chain) has only a few counts. The data originate from a study of blood T cell repertoires in COVID-19. Overall study: Sources were T cells, B-cell-depleted T cells, or PBMCs; the material itself was cDNA or gDNA.

In the original processing: Quantification of nucleated cells was approximated via reference gene primer amplification. The protocol was immunoSEQ multiplex PCR, while the TCRdb copy is restricted to in-frame clones and leaves out a portion. The D gene and trimming were derived from the DNA, and the V and J assignments and clone size from that table. The data show roughly 340,000 clones, about nine tenths seen once. V was cut by 5 bases and J by 2 bases, with 12 bases left in between. Germline V gives CDR1 KGHDR, CDR2 SFDVKD. The CDR3 covers 15 residues. The chain carries TRBV24-1 and TRBJ1-5, with D possibly being TRBD1 (6 bases). The specimen sequenced was peripheral blood. The receptor comes from a woman in her seventies with COVID-19, enrolled during active disease. The CDR3 protein is CATSASGAGNQPQHF. For the CDR3, the DNA is TGTGCCACCAGTGCCTCAGGGGCTGGCAATCAGCCCCAGCATTTT.